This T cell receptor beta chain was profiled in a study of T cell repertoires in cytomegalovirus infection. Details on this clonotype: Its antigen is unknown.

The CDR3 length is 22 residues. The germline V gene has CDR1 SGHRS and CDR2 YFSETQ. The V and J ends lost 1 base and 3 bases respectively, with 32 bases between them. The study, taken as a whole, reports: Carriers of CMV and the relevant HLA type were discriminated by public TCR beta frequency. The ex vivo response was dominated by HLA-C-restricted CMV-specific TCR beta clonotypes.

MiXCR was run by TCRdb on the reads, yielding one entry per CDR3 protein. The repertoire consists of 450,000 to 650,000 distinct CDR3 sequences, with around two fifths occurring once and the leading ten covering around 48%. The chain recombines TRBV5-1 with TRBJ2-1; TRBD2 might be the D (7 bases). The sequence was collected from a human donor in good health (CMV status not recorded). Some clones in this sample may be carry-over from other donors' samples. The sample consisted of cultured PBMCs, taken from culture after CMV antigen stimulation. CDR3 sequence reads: CASSLNPGAGAIDRPNYNEQFF. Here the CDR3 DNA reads TGCGCCAGCAGCTTGAACCCGGGTGCGGGGGCGATCGACAGACCGAACTACAATGAGCAGTTCTTC.